Following are 27 T cell receptor beta chains from one sample sequenced in a study of CD4 T cells in relation to SARS-CoV-2 and coronaviruses. Profiling relied on immunoSEQ multiplex PCR, and the TCRdb table lists in-frame clones only, not all of them. The sample holds 60,000 or so clones, approximately 94% seen once. Unexposed donor CD4+ T cells date from about 2010-2019, before the COVID-19 pandemic. The specimen was naive CD4+ T cells from PBMCs. Subset denoted: naive CD4+ T cells isolated by negative enrichment. The receptors were sampled from a human donor in good health.

This chain links TRBV5-8 with TRBJ2-7; D remains ambiguous. The CDR3 is 17 residues long. Per germline, CDR1 SGHTS and CDR2 YDEGEE. Trimming cost V 4 bases and J 2 bases, with 22 bases left between them. Written as DNA, the CDR3 is TGTGCCAGCAGCCCGTTCGCGGACCTCCCGAGACCCTACGAGCAGTACTTC. The encoded protein is CASSPFADLPRPYEQYF.

V usage is TRBV29-1 and J usage is TRBJ2-7, with 9 nucleotides matching TRBD2. The germline gives CDR1 SQVTM, CDR2 ANQGSEA. V was pared by 7 bases and J by 6 bases, with 10 bases of the junction left unmatched. This CDR3 spans 13 amino acids. This CDR3 is CSAAGGIVSEQYF. The CDR3 nucleotides read TGCAGCGCGGCGGGAGGGATCGTTAGCGAGCAGTACTTC.

The chain recombines TRBV28 with TRBJ2-1; the match to TRBD1 covers 10 bases. The germline gives CDR1 MDHEN, CDR2 SYDVKM. Trimming took 6 bases from V and 8 from J; bases not matched to a gene: 10. This CDR3 contains 15 residues. CDR3 protein: CASRGRDRGGDEQFF. The CDR3 nucleotides read TGTGCCAGCAGGGGGAGGGACAGGGGAGGCGATGAGCAGTTCTTC.

The chain employs TRBV10-3 and TRBJ2-5; D not certain. CDR1 and CDR2 from the germline V gene are ENHRY and SYGVKD. The CDR3 runs 11 residues. Trimming took 5 bases from V and 5 from J, leaving 6 bases between them. CDR3 coding DNA: TGTGCCATCAGTAGCAGTGAGACCCAGTACTTC. It translates to CAISSSETQYF.

The V and J genes are TRBV27 and TRBJ1-1, with no clear D. Trimming pared 2 bases from V and 1 base from J, leaving 11 bases between. CDR1 and CDR2 (germline): MNHEY, SMNVEV (reference sequence). The length of the CDR3 is 15 residues. The CDR3 spells CASSLSKGSNTEAFF. The CDR3 coding sequence is TGTGCCAGCAGTTTAAGTAAAGGATCGAACACTGAAGCTTTCTTT.

The chain recombines TRBV10-1 with TRBJ2-1; D gene ambiguous. This CDR3 comprises 18 residues. The V end lost 4 bases, the J end lost 7 bases, and 26 bases lay between the germline ends. Germline CDR1 reads WNHNN; CDR2 reads SYGVQD (reference sequence). CDR3 in DNA: TGCGCCAGCAGTGCGTCCCCAAAACCGGGTCAGCGTTTTAATGAGCAGTTCTTC. This gives the protein CASSASPKPGQRFNEQFF.

The rearrangement links TRBV19 to TRBJ2-1, with 7 nucleotides matching TRBD1. The V gene end was trimmed by 3 bases and the J gene end by 9 bases; junction bases not matched to a gene: 8. This CDR3 spans 14 amino acids. The V gene's germline CDR1 is LNHDA and CDR2 SQIVND (reference sequence). In nucleotides, the CDR3 is TGTGCCAGTAGTATGGGCGTGGCAGGGGGTGAGCAGTTCTTC. Residues: CASSMGVAGGEQFF. Based on the CDR3 plus reference TRBV19 and TRBJ2-1, the full variable domain is DGGITQSPKYLFRKEGQNVTLSCEQNLNHDAMYWYRQDPGQGLRLIYYSQIVNDFQKGDIAEGYSVSREKKESFPLTVTSAQKNPTAFYLCASSMGVAGGEQFFGPGTRLTVL.

This clone showed up just once. The V and J genes are TRBV14 and TRBJ2-3; D unclear. The germline V gene encodes CDR1 SGHDN and CDR2 FVKESK. The length of the CDR3 is 13 residues. V dropped 0 bases and J dropped 11 bases, with 12 bases sitting between them. The CDR3 DNA is TGTGCCAGCAGCCAAGACCCGCTAAGTGGGCAGTATTTT. Translation: CASSQDPLSGQYF.

The V and J genes are TRBV27 and TRBJ2-1, with 14 nucleotides matching TRBD2. The CDR3 length is 21 residues. The J segment lost 1 base and the V segment lost 7 bases, leaving 18 bases of the junction unmatched. CDR1 and CDR2 from the germline V gene are MNHEY and SMNVEV (reference sequence). The CDR3 sequence: CASTNPPPGTSGSGSYNEQFF. In DNA form, the CDR3 reads TGTGCCAGCACTAATCCACCGCCAGGGACTAGCGGGAGTGGGTCCTACAATGAGCAGTTCTTC.

The genes are TRBV5-1 and TRBJ2-2, with D perhaps TRBD1 (6 bases). This CDR3 is 18 amino acids long. Germline V lookup: CDR1 SGHRS, CDR2 YFSETQ. V was clipped by 1 base and J by 2 bases, with 18 bases between them. The CDR3 loop reads CASSLRWQGRRNTGELFF. The CDR3 bases are TGCGCCAGCAGCTTGCGTTGGCAGGGGCGGAGAAACACCGGGGAGCTGTTTTTT.

The rearrangement joins TRBV7-8 to TRBJ2-3, with a tentative D call TRBD2 (5 bases). Germline V gene sequence: CDR1 SGHVS, CDR2 FQNEAQ. The CDR3 spans 14 residues. The germline V and J ends were trimmed by 5 bases and 3 bases, with 12 bases remaining between them. Here the CDR3 DNA reads TGTGCCAGCAGCCGGGGTTACCAGACAGATACGCAGTATTTT. This gives the protein CASSRGYQTDTQYF.

The chain uses TRBV9 and TRBJ2-1; D not resolved. The germline gives CDR1 SGDLS, CDR2 YYNGEE. The CDR3 is 15 residues long. Trimming stripped 4 bases from V and 5 bases from J, with 16 bases between. The CDR3 coding sequence is TGTGCCAGCAGCTCCCCCGATCTAGGCAACAATGAGCAGTTCTTC. Protein sequence: CASSSPDLGNNEQFF.

The CDR3 DNA is TGTGCCAGCAGCTTGGCCCCGGCGCGGCAGTTCTTC. It yields the protein CASSLAPARQFF. The chain combines TRBV5-6 with TRBJ2-1; D gene unclear. V was trimmed by 0 bases and J by 12 bases, leaving 10 bases between them. Germline CDR1 is SGHDT and CDR2 is YYEEEE. There are 12 residues in the CDR3.

The chain carries TRBV7-8 and TRBJ1-5, with D unresolved. The CDR3 is made up of 15 amino acids. V was trimmed by 2 bases and J by 0 bases, leaving 8 bases between them. Germline V lookup: CDR1 SGHVS, CDR2 FQNEAQ. The CDR3 DNA is TGTGCCAGCAGCTTACGGCGACTTAGCAATCAGCCCCAGCATTTT. It is translated as CASSLRRLSNQPQHF.

V gene TRBV4-2 combines with J gene TRBJ2-7, with D perhaps TRBD2 (7 bases). Trimming stripped 0 bases from V and 1 base from J, with 13 bases between. Germline V gene sequence: CDR1 LGHNA, CDR2 YNFKEQ. CDR3 length equals 16 residues. The CDR3 DNA reads as TGTGCCAGCAGCCAAGAGGGGGCTAGCGGTTCCTACGAGCAGTACTTC. It yields the protein CASSQEGASGSYEQYF.

The chain recombines TRBV9 with TRBJ2-1; D might be TRBD1 (7 bases). The CDR3 has 17 amino acids. In germline, CDR1 is SGDLS, CDR2 YYNGEE. The V and J ends lost 2 bases and 4 bases respectively, with 19 bases between them. The CDR3 reads CASSVWRGPSFYNEQFF. The CDR3 DNA follows: TGTGCCAGCAGCGTTTGGAGGGGGCCGTCTTTTTACAATGAGCAGTTCTTC.

Only a few counts were recorded for this clone. The CDR3 is CSAGGGPSREQFF. In DNA, the CDR3 is TGCAGTGCTGGTGGCGGTCCTTCGCGTGAGCAGTTCTTC. The chain is built from TRBV20-1 and TRBJ2-1; no definite D call. The V gene's germline CDR1 is DFQATT and CDR2 SNEGSKA (reference sequence). This CDR3 is 13 amino acids long. The V end was cut by 5 bases, the J end by 9 bases, with 17 bases between.

The J gene is TRBJ1-1, the V gene TRBV19; 7 nucleotides line up with TRBD1. The trim removed 7 bases at V and 5 bases at J, leaving 10 bases unmatched. The CDR3 loop spans 14 amino acids. Germline lookup yields CDR1 LNHDA and CDR2 SQIVND (reference sequence). In nucleotides, the CDR3 is TGTGCCAGTACCGCACCGGGACAGACTACTGAAGCTTTCTTT. Protein product: CASTAPGQTTEAFF.

The chain is built from TRBV6-5 and TRBJ2-7; D perhaps matches TRBD2 (7 bases). The CDR3 contains 16 residues. Germline CDR1 and CDR2: MNHEY and SVGAGI. V lost 3 bases, J lost 4 bases, and 19 bases lay in between. The CDR3 loop is CASSYRPGEGLYEQYF. CDR3 coding DNA: TGTGCCAGCAGTTATCGTCCAGGGGAGGGACTTTACGAGCAGTACTTC.

The chain uses TRBV7-3 and TRBJ2-3; D is ambiguous. Trimming cost V 10 bases and J 2 bases, with 16 bases left between them. Germline CDR1 reads SGHTA; CDR2 reads FQGTGA. CDR3 length: 14 residues. The CDR3 here is CATSSSATTDTQYF. The CDR3 DNA reads as TGTGCCACGTCATCATCCGCGACCACAGATACGCAGTATTTT.

The rearrangement links TRBV9 to TRBJ2-1; 9 positions match TRBD2. With 4 bases clipped from V and 6 bases from J, the junction kept 8 bases outside the gene matches. The CDR3 loop spans 15 amino acids. The germline CDR1 and CDR2 sequences are SGDLS and YYNGEE. The CDR3 DNA is TGTGCCAGCAGCACGGGACTAGCTTGGCTCAATGAGCAGTTCTTC. This translates into CASSTGLAWLNEQFF.

The chain carries TRBV11-1 and TRBJ2-3; D uncertain. Trimming removed 5 bases from V and 4 bases from J, with 13 bases in between. Per the germline V gene, CDR1 is SGHAT and CDR2 is FQDESV (reference sequence). The CDR3 sequence is 14 residues long. CDR3 in amino acids: CASSDPVGPDTQYF. The CDR3 nucleotides read TGTGCCAGCAGCGACCCCGTTGGGCCAGATACGCAGTATTTT.

The genes are TRBV7-3 and TRBJ2-3, with TRBD2 matching 10 bases. In germline, CDR1 is SGHTA, CDR2 FQGTGA. The CDR3 runs to 15 residues. The V segment lost 5 bases and the J segment 4 bases; nucleotides outside the gene matches: 6. CDR3 residues: CASSRPSGSSDTQYF. The DNA for the CDR3 is TGTGCCAGCAGCCGCCCTAGCGGGAGTTCAGATACGCAGTATTTT.

J is TRBJ1-1 and V is TRBV27; 10 bases match TRBD1. With 4 bases clipped from V and 4 bases from J, the junction kept 6 bases outside the gene matches. Germline V gives CDR1 MNHEY, CDR2 SMNVEV (reference sequence). There are 15 residues in the CDR3. The CDR3 nucleotides are TGTGCCAGCAGTTGGGACAGGGGTTCAGGCACTGAAGCTTTCTTT. This codes for CASSWDRGSGTEAFF.

The rearrangement uses TRBV29-1 and TRBJ1-4; no reliable D call. Trimming stripped 3 bases from V and 6 bases from J, with 11 bases between. CDR1 is SQVTM and CDR2 is ANQGSEA in the germline V gene. The CDR3 sequence is 13 residues long. CDR3 sequence reads: CSVDSGEDEKLFF. The CDR3 bases are TGCAGCGTTGACTCCGGGGAGGATGAAAAACTGTTTTTT.

V and J are TRBV24-1 and TRBJ1-1, with D uncertain. Per the germline V gene, CDR1 is KGHDR and CDR2 is SFDVKD. The CDR3 runs to 13 residues. Between the trimmed V and J ends, which lost 2 bases and 5 bases, there was a span of 8 bases. The DNA of the CDR3 is TGTGCCACCAGTGATTGGGGATGGACTGAAGCTTTCTTT. Translated, it gives CATSDWGWTEAFF.

The CDR3: CASSQQGNYNEQFF. The CDR3 region has the DNA TGTGCCAGCTCACAACAGGGGAACTACAATGAGCAGTTCTTC. The V call is TRBV18, the J call TRBJ2-1, with 7 bases identical to TRBD1. J was trimmed by 3 bases and V by 4 bases; bases with no gene match: 3. CDR1 KGHSH and CDR2 LQKENI come from the germline V gene. The CDR3 extends over 14 amino acids.